The entry that follows covers one T cell receptor beta chain sequence. The antigen is not known. This sample was taken from a study of early T cells in non-severe SARS-CoV-2 infection. Study summary: Sequencing of unsorted whole blood was done on bulk RNA, leaving chains unpaired.

Study-wide points: Reliance on VDJdb matching favored anti-spike CD8 responses; private and CD4 specificities were missed.

Unique molecular identifiers were attached to individual cDNA molecules. TCRdb reprocessed the 5' RACE reads via MiXCR and lists one record per CDR3 protein. The sample has about 36,000 distinct CDR3 sequences, less than 7.5% seen once; the top ten hold around 25%. CDR3 length: 15 residues. Germline trimming cut 4 bases from V and 5 bases from J; bases unmatched to any gene: 7. CDR1 and CDR2 from the germline V gene are LGHDT and YNNKEL (reference sequence). The chain employs TRBV3-1 and TRBJ2-1, with 8 bases that match TRBD1. This specimen consisted of whole blood, obtained at baseline. The sequence came from an adult who was a healthcare worker with PCR-confirmed SARS-CoV-2 infection or an uninfected control (not recorded which). CDR3 nucleotide sequence: TGTGCCAGCAGCCTTGGGGACAGGCCCAACAATGAGCAGTTCTTC. This codes for CASSLGDRPNNEQFF.